A single sample gave rise to the 22 T cell receptor beta chains below, sequenced in a study of blood T cell repertoires in COVID-19. Produced via immunoSEQ multiplex PCR; TCRdb's table is partial and in-frame only. This repertoire shows some 220,000 clones, about 85% found once; its top ten account for 5.5% to 7.5%. The sequencing input was peripheral blood. Receptors originate from a woman aged 60-75 years with active or convalescent COVID-19.

The chain uses TRBV10-3 and TRBJ2-7; TRBD1 aligns across 9 bases. The CDR3 runs to 16 residues. V shed 0 bases and J 5 bases; nucleotides not matched to a gene: 8. Germline CDR1 is ENHRY and CDR2 is SYGVKD. CDR3 loop: CAISESVGQGSDEQYF. CDR3 coding DNA: TGTGCCATCAGTGAGTCAGTGGGACAGGGTAGCGACGAGCAGTACTTC.

The J gene is TRBJ2-1, the V gene TRBV5-1; possible D gene TRBD1, 5 bases. Per the germline V gene, CDR1 is SGHRS and CDR2 is YFSETQ. Trimming pared 0 bases from V and 1 base from J, leaving 14 bases between. This CDR3 has 17 residues. CDR3 loop: CASSLVLWAGSYNEQFF. CDR3 sequence (DNA): TGCGCCAGCAGCTTGGTGCTGTGGGCAGGGTCCTACAATGAGCAGTTCTTC.

This clone was counted between two and nine times. Other DNA sequences in the sample encode the same CDR3. The genes are TRBV5-1 and TRBJ2-1; 7 bases agree with TRBD1. This CDR3 comprises 13 residues. The V gene end was trimmed by 0 bases and the J gene end by 6 bases; junction bases not matched to a gene: 0. Germline V CDR1 and CDR2: SGHRS, YFSETQ. The CDR3 protein is CASSLDRGNEQFF. The CDR3 coding sequence is TGCGCCAGCAGCTTGGACAGGGGCAATGAGCAGTTCTTC.

The rearrangement links TRBV7-6 to TRBJ2-7; 11 bases map to TRBD2. V shed 5 bases and J 3 bases; nucleotides not matched to a gene: 6. Germline lookup yields CDR1 SGHVS and CDR2 FNYEAQ. The CDR3 runs to 15 residues. DNA of the CDR3: TGTGCCAGCAGCCGGGGGACTAGCGGCTTCTACGAGCAGTACGTC. Its protein product is CASSRGTSGFYEQYV.

This clone was seen only once. This chain connects TRBV30 to TRBJ2-7; TRBD1 might be the D (6 bases). Germline CDR1 and CDR2: GTSNPN and SVGIG (reference sequence). V lost 1 base, J lost 2 bases, and 9 bases lay in between. This CDR3 comprises 13 residues. CDR3 DNA: TGTGCCTGGAGTGAGACAGGAGCCTACGAGCAGTACTTC. Translated: CAWSETGAYEQYF.

This chain uses TRBV15 with TRBJ1-6, with 7 bases lining up with TRBD1. Germline values: CDR1 LNHNV, CDR2 YYDKDF (reference sequence). The CDR3 is 14 residues long. Trimming at V came to 10 bases and at J to 10 bases, leaving 13 bases not matched to a gene. The CDR3 DNA sequence: TGTGCCATCAGAGGCGCAGGGGGTGGGTCACCCCTCCACTTT. Protein: CAIRGAGGGSPLHF.

The V and J genes are TRBV19 and TRBJ1-1; D is perhaps TRBD1 (5 bases). Germline values: CDR1 LNHDA, CDR2 SQIVND (reference sequence). The CDR3 has 16 amino acids. Trimming took 5 bases from V and 7 from J, leaving 23 bases between them. CDR3 amino acids: CASSSPRLTGTNEAFF. The CDR3 nucleotides read TGTGCCAGTAGTTCCCCTCGCTTAACAGGAACAAATGAAGCTTTCTTT. The variable domain in full, with the rest retrieved from reference TRBV19 and TRBJ1-1, is DGGITQSPKYLFRKEGQNVTLSCEQNLNHDAMYWYRQDPGQGLRLIYYSQIVNDFQKGDIAEGYSVSREKKESFPLTVTSAQKNPTAFYLCASSSPRLTGTNEAFFGQGTRLTVV.

The V gene is TRBV5-4, the J gene TRBJ2-7; 7 bases map to TRBD1. Germline assignment: CDR1 SGHNT and CDR2 YYREEE (reference sequence). J was trimmed by 5 bases and V by 2 bases; bases with no gene match: 7. This CDR3 has 14 amino acids. The CDR3 is CASSLGGIDHEQYV. CDR3 nucleotide sequence: TGTGCCAGCAGCTTAGGGGGCATTGACCACGAGCAGTACGTC.

The chain joins TRBV11-2 to TRBJ2-7; no firm D call. The CDR3 length is 15 residues. V was shortened by 1 base and J by 1 base, with 11 bases between the two germline ends. Per the germline V gene, CDR1 is SGHAT and CDR2 is FQNNGV. This CDR3 reads CASSLVPRKSYEQYF. The CDR3 DNA is TGTGCCAGCAGCTTAGTTCCCAGGAAGTCCTACGAGCAGTACTTC.

This sequence joins TRBV27 and TRBJ1-6, with no clear D. The germline V gene encodes CDR1 MNHEY and CDR2 SMNVEV (reference sequence). This CDR3 spans 16 amino acids. Trimming cost V 3 bases and J 5 bases, with 14 bases left between them. Here the CDR3 reads CASSLAGYPHNSPLHF. CDR3 nucleotides: TGTGCCAGCAGTTTGGCGGGTTACCCGCATAATTCACCCCTCCACTTT.

The CDR3 is CASSDSRGGGDEQFF. The DNA for the CDR3 is TGTGCCAGCAGTGACTCGCGGGGGGGTGGTGATGAGCAGTTCTTC. The rearrangement links TRBV6-4 to TRBJ2-1; 9 bases line up with TRBD2. V was pared by 0 bases and J by 8 bases, with 5 bases of the junction left unmatched. The length of the CDR3 is 15 residues. The germline V gene encodes CDR1 MRHNA and CDR2 SNTAGT.

The V and J genes are TRBV28 and TRBJ2-1; weak D call: TRBD1 (6 bases). Between the trimmed V and J ends, which lost 5 bases and 8 bases, there was a span of 25 bases. CDR3 length equals 17 residues. The germline CDR1 and CDR2 sequences are MDHEN and SYDVKM. Here the CDR3 DNA reads TGTGCCAGCAGTCTGGATTTACAGGGTTATCTCGGAGATGAGCAGTTCTTC. It yields the protein CASSLDLQGYLGDEQFF.

This clone was seen only once. The chain couples TRBV7-9 to TRBJ1-1; possible D gene TRBD1, 5 bases. This CDR3 comprises 16 residues. Germline V gives CDR1 SEHNR, CDR2 FQNEAQ (reference sequence). Trimming stripped 4 bases from V and 4 bases from J, with 19 bases between. CDR3 DNA sequence: TGTGCCAGCAGCTATCCCTCCGGTGGAGGGGTCACTGAAGCTTTCTTT. Encoded protein: CASSYPSGGGVTEAFF.

This rearrangement joins TRBV15 to TRBJ2-2, with 8 bases identical to TRBD2. This CDR3 has 17 residues. The J segment lost 3 bases and the V segment lost 3 bases, leaving 9 bases of the junction unmatched. Per germline, CDR1 LNHNV and CDR2 YYDKDF (reference sequence). In DNA form, the CDR3 reads TGTGCCACCAGCAGGGAAAGAGCGGGGGCGGACACCGGGGAGCTGTTTTTT. This encodes CATSRERAGADTGELFF.

V gene TRBV10-3 combines with J gene TRBJ1-5; 7 nucleotides align to TRBD1. Germline values: CDR1 ENHRY, CDR2 SYGVKD. With 4 bases clipped from V and 5 bases from J, the junction kept 8 bases outside the gene matches. The CDR3 totals 15 residues. The CDR3 here is CAISAGTEDDQPQHF. The CDR3 nucleotides read TGTGCCATCAGTGCGGGGACAGAAGACGATCAGCCCCAGCATTTT.

The CDR3 protein is CASSYSIPTQHF. The DNA for the CDR3 is TGTGCCAGCAGTTACTCAATCCCAACCCAGCATTTT. V is TRBV6-6 and J is TRBJ1-5; D not certain. The germline gives CDR1 MNHNY, CDR2 SVGAGI (reference sequence). This CDR3 region has 12 residues. Trimming left V 0 bases short and J 11 bases short, with 8 bases between.

The chain uses TRBV24-1 and TRBJ2-5; 8 bases fit TRBD2. This CDR3 is built from 17 residues. Trimming cost V 2 bases and J 1 base; bases outside gene matches: 8. Per germline, CDR1 KGHDR and CDR2 SFDVKD. CDR3 nucleotide sequence: TGTGCCACCAGTGATTCGATTACTAGCGGTCTCCAAGAGACCCAGTACTTC. Residues: CATSDSITSGLQETQYF.

As concerns this clone: Different DNA sequences within this sample yield the same CDR3. The V and J genes are TRBV19 and TRBJ2-2, with D possibly TRBD2 on 7 matching bases. From germline, CDR1 is LNHDA and CDR2 SQIVND (reference sequence). The CDR3 length is 18 residues. V was clipped by 6 bases and J by 4 bases, with 24 bases between them. In DNA, the CDR3 is TGTGCCAGTAGAAAAGTGGGGGTGGGGGGGGCACGCACCGGGGAGCTGTTTTTT. Translated: CASRKVGVGGARTGELFF. The complete variable domain, with remaining parts taken from reference TRBV19 and TRBJ2-2, reads DGGITQSPKYLFRKEGQNVTLSCEQNLNHDAMYWYRQDPGQGLRLIYYSQIVNDFQKGDIAEGYSVSREKKESFPLTVTSAQKNPTAFYLCASRKVGVGGARTGELFFGEGSRLTVL.

This clone was observed a few times. V is TRBV5-1 and J is TRBJ1-6; 10 bases align to TRBD1. The trim removed 2 bases at V and 10 bases at J, leaving 6 bases unmatched. Looked up from germline, CDR1 is SGHRS and CDR2 is YFSETQ. The CDR3 loop spans 15 amino acids. The DNA of the CDR3 is TGCGCCAGCAGCTTCCAGACAGGGGGCGACTCACCCCTCCACTTT. It is translated as CASSFQTGGDSPLHF. The entire variable domain, with the rest obtained from reference TRBV5-1 and TRBJ1-6, is as follows: KAGVTQTPRYLIKTRGQQVTLSCSPISGHRSVSWYQQTPGQGLQFLFEYFSETQRNKGNFPGRFSGRQFSNSRSEMNVSTLELGDSALYLCASSFQTGGDSPLHFGNGTRLTVT.

This rearrangement joins TRBV6-5 to TRBJ1-3; possibly TRBD1 for D (5 bases). The CDR3 consists of 16 residues. V gave up 0 bases and J gave up 0 bases, with 9 bases separating them. The germline V gene has CDR1 MNHEY and CDR2 SVGAGI. The CDR3 DNA reads as TGTGCCAGCAGTTACTCAAACAGGCCCTCTGGAAACACCATATATTTT. Translation: CASSYSNRPSGNTIYF.

This clone was picked up one time. V gene TRBV7-3 combines with J gene TRBJ2-1; TRBD2 matches at 10 bases. Germline V gene sequence: CDR1 SGHTA, CDR2 FQGTGA. V was clipped by 3 bases and J by 8 bases; unmatched bases: 7. The CDR3 covers 15 residues. The CDR3 nucleotides are TGTGCCAGCAGCTTGTCCCCTAGCGGGAGCTATGAGCAGTTCTTC. It encodes CASSLSPSGSYEQFF.

The chain links TRBV7-3 to TRBJ2-7; the match to TRBD2 covers 8 bases. CDR1 is SGHTA and CDR2 is FQGTGA in the germline V gene. Germline trimming cut 3 bases from V and 0 bases from J; bases unmatched to any gene: 1. This CDR3 comprises 14 residues. DNA for the CDR3: TGTGCCAGCAGCTTTAGCGGGACCTCCTACGAGCAGTACTTC. Amino acids: CASSFSGTSYEQYF.